These T cell receptor beta chains were read from a single sample in a study of early T cells in non-severe SARS-CoV-2 infection. One entry per CDR3 protein, called by TCRdb with MiXCR from the 5' RACE reads. The table shows tens of thousands of distinct CDR3 sequences, with 9.5% to 12% occurring only once. The sample was whole blood, taken at baseline. Every receptor here comes from an adult who was a healthcare worker with PCR-confirmed SARS-CoV-2 infection or an uninfected control (not recorded which). CDR3s include the opening cysteine and the closing phenylalanine or tryptophan. The order of the fields is J gene, D gene, V gene, clone size, CDR3 protein, CDR3 DNA. The D gene is left open where the match is weak. Expanded clones are given a class, and other clones once, few, many or no size at all.

J: TRBJ2-7; D: NA; V: TRBV7-2; size: many; CDR3: CASSLYSGSYEQYF; DNA: TGTGCCAGCAGCTTATATTCGGGAAGCTACGAGCAGTACTTC
J: TRBJ2-1; D: TRBD2; V: TRBV3-1; size: many; CDR3: CASSQARDISGYNEQFF; DNA: TGTGCCAGCAGCCAAGCCCGAGATATTAGCGGGTACAATGAGCAGTTCTTC
J: TRBJ2-7; D: TRBD2; V: TRBV2; size: NA; CDR3: CASSRGVIEQYF; DNA: TGTGCCAGCTCCCGGGGGGTAATCGAGCAGTACTTC
J: TRBJ2-3; D: NA; V: TRBV20-1; size: many; CDR3: CSALAPADTQYF; DNA: TGCAGTGCTCTAGCTCCGGCAGATACGCAGTATTTT
J: TRBJ2-1; D: NA; V: TRBV7-2; size: many; CDR3: CASSLAWRATYNEQFF; DNA: TGTGCCAGCAGCTTAGCGTGGCGAGCGACCTACAATGAGCAGTTCTTC
J: TRBJ2-7; D: NA; V: TRBV7-9; size: NA; CDR3: CASSSLSSVWGEQYF; DNA: TGTGCCAGCAGCTCGTTATCATCCGTATGGGGGGAGCAGTACTTC
J: TRBJ2-5; D: TRBD2; V: TRBV28; size: NA; CDR3: CASSLSWGGQETQYF; DNA: TGTGCCAGCAGTTTGAGCTGGGGGGGCCAAGAGACCCAGTACTTC
J: TRBJ2-7; D: NA; V: TRBV3-1; size: few; CDR3: CASSHGRISYEQYF; DNA: TGTGCCAGCAGCCATGGGAGGATCTCCTACGAGCAGTACTTC
J: TRBJ2-3; D: NA; V: TRBV27; size: many; CDR3: CASSLSSTDTQYF; DNA: TGTGCCAGCAGTCTCTCCTCCACAGATACGCAGTATTTT
J: TRBJ2-7; D: TRBD2; V: TRBV20-1; size: many; CDR3: CSAPKPSGGANEQYF; DNA: TGCAGTGCTCCTAAGCCTAGCGGGGGGGCTAACGAGCAGTACTTC
J: TRBJ2-1; D: TRBD2; V: TRBV5-1; size: many; CDR3: CASSLGLAGGPENEQFF; DNA: TGCGCCAGCAGCTTGGGACTAGCGGGAGGGCCGGAGAATGAGCAGTTCTTC
J: TRBJ1-2; D: NA; V: TRBV27; size: few; CDR3: CASSSIPGYGYTF; DNA: TGTGCCAGCAGTTCCATCCCGGGGTATGGCTACACCTTC
J: TRBJ2-7; D: NA; V: TRBV18; size: NA; CDR3: CASSPGRSYEQYF; DNA: TGTGCCAGCTCACCAGGACGGTCCTACGAGCAGTACTTC
J: TRBJ2-7; D: NA; V: TRBV9; size: NA; CDR3: CASSVAGAYEQYF; DNA: TGTGCCAGCAGCGTAGCCGGGGCCTACGAGCAGTACTTC
J: TRBJ2-1; D: NA; V: TRBV29-1; size: few; CDR3: CSVEQGGAYNEQFF; DNA: TGCAGCGTTGAGCAGGGTGGGGCCTACAATGAGCAGTTCTTC
J: TRBJ2-5; D: NA; V: TRBV28; size: once; CDR3: CASSTNSETQYF; DNA: TGTGCCAGCAGTACCAACTCAGAGACCCAGTACTTC
J: TRBJ2-7; D: TRBD1; V: TRBV12-3/TRBV12-4; size: many; CDR3: CASSRQGTSSLYSYEQYF; DNA: TGTGCCAGCAGTCGACAGGGGACCAGCTCTCTTTACTCCTACGAGCAGTACTTC
J: TRBJ1-1; D: TRBD1; V: TRBV5-4; size: NA; CDR3: CASSREPGQRTEAFF; DNA: TGTGCCAGCAGTAGAGAGCCGGGACAGAGAACTGAAGCTTTCTTT
J: TRBJ2-4; D: NA; V: TRBV20-1; size: NA; CDR3: CSARVWGVTAKNIQYF; DNA: TGCAGTGCTAGAGTTTGGGGGGTAACGGCCAAAAACATTCAGTACTTC
J: TRBJ1-1; D: NA; V: TRBV12-3/TRBV12-4; size: NA; CDR3: CASSLRGATEAFF; DNA: TGTGCCAGCAGTTTAAGGGGGGCCACTGAAGCTTTCTTT
J: TRBJ1-5; D: NA; V: TRBV20-1; size: few; CDR3: CSARGADYSNQPQHF; DNA: TGCAGTGCTAGAGGGGCAGATTATAGCAATCAGCCCCAGCATTTT
J: TRBJ2-2; D: NA; V: TRBV24-1; size: many; CDR3: CATSPLTNTGELFF; DNA: TGTGCCACCAGTCCTCTAACGAACACCGGGGAGCTGTTTTTT
J: TRBJ2-5; D: NA; V: TRBV15; size: NA; CDR3: CATSRVLGETQYF; DNA: TGTGCCACCAGCAGAGTGTTAGGGGAGACCCAGTACTTC
J: TRBJ1-2; D: NA; V: TRBV4-1; size: many; CDR3: CASSQEWPGLSYGYTF; DNA: TGCGCCAGCAGCCAAGAGTGGCCAGGGCTATCCTATGGCTACACCTTC
J: TRBJ2-1; D: NA; V: TRBV25-1; size: many; CDR3: CASSQTVGLQFF; DNA: TGTGCCAGCAGTCAAACCGTGGGACTTCAGTTCTTC
J: TRBJ2-2; D: NA; V: TRBV14; size: many; CDR3: CASSRTRGNPSNTGELFF; DNA: TGTGCCAGCAGCCGTACGCGGGGCAACCCCTCGAACACCGGGGAGCTGTTTTTT
J: TRBJ1-5; D: NA; V: TRBV2; size: many; CDR3: CASSPTANSNQPQHF; DNA: TGTGCCAGCAGCCCAACAGCTAATAGCAATCAGCCCCAGCATTTT
J: TRBJ2-6; D: TRBD1; V: TRBV6-4; size: many; CDR3: CASGPGQGEANVLTF; DNA: TGTGCCAGCGGGCCCGGACAGGGCGAGGCCAACGTCCTGACTTTC
J: TRBJ2-4; D: NA; V: TRBV9; size: NA; CDR3: CASSVSEGFDIQYF; DNA: TGTGCCAGCAGCGTATCAGAGGGATTTGACATTCAGTACTTC
J: TRBJ2-1; D: TRBD1; V: TRBV7-6; size: few; CDR3: CASSSPGQGINEQFF; DNA: TGTGCCAGCAGCTCTCCGGGACAGGGGATCAATGAGCAGTTCTTC
J: TRBJ1-3; D: NA; V: TRBV6-6; size: many; CDR3: CASSYSWQGSGNTIYF; DNA: TGTGCCAGCAGTTACTCTTGGCAGGGGAGCGGAAACACCATATATTTT
J: TRBJ2-5; D: NA; V: TRBV9; size: few; CDR3: CASSVHQNQETQYF; DNA: TGTGCCAGCAGCGTACACCAGAACCAAGAGACCCAGTACTTC
J: TRBJ2-1; D: TRBD2; V: TRBV25-1; size: NA; CDR3: CASSEYRTSGGYNEQFF; DNA: TGTGCCAGCAGTGAATACAGGACTAGCGGGGGTTACAATGAGCAGTTCTTC
J: TRBJ1-4; D: NA; V: TRBV7-9; size: few; CDR3: CASSLVSGATNEKLFF; DNA: TGTGCCAGCAGCTTAGTCTCGGGGGCGACTAATGAAAAACTGTTTTTT
J: TRBJ1-2; D: NA; V: TRBV4-2; size: NA; CDR3: CASSVQMPTNYGYTF; DNA: TGTGCCAGCAGCGTACAGATGCCTACTAACTATGGCTACACCTTC
J: TRBJ1-5; D: TRBD1; V: TRBV19; size: few; CDR3: CASSRQGLQPQHF; DNA: TGTGCCAGTTCCCGACAGGGTCTACAGCCCCAGCATTTT
J: TRBJ2-3; D: TRBD2; V: TRBV20-1; size: NA; CDR3: CSARAVTSGDTDTQYF; DNA: TGCAGTGCTAGAGCCGTAACTAGCGGGGACACAGATACGCAGTATTTT
J: TRBJ2-7; D: TRBD1; V: TRBV2; size: few; CDR3: CASSVDRGYYEQYF; DNA: TGTGCCAGCAGTGTGGACAGGGGGTACTACGAGCAGTACTTC
J: TRBJ1-2; D: NA; V: TRBV5-5; size: NA; CDR3: CASSAQALSNYGYTF; DNA: TGTGCCAGCAGCGCCCAGGCGCTATCTAACTATGGCTACACCTTC